This T cell receptor beta chain was captured in a study of regulatory T cells in long-lasting Graves disease. For the study at large: The antithyroid drugs taken by newly diagnosed Graves' patients had been used for under 3 months. General study points: Favored gene segments in persistent disease were TRBV28, TRBJ1-2 and TRBJ2-5. Patients with persistent disease shared 2,900 or so public clonotypes, outpacing the 966 shared by new patients.

Time point described: newly diagnosed GD, antithyroid drugs for less than 3 months. PBMC-extracted RNA yielded the TCR library. Building of the TCR beta libraries involved iRepertoire HTBI primers and Arm-PCR of CDR3 regions. TCRdb passed the multiplex PCR reads through MiXCR, listing each CDR3 protein once. The sample lists hundreds of thousands of distinct CDR3 sequences, about a sixth occurring once. Points on this clonotype: The antigen is unknown.

This CDR3 contains 13 residues. The germline V and J ends were trimmed by 5 bases and 2 bases, with 10 bases remaining between them. The germline CDR1 and CDR2 sequences are MNHEY and SMNVEV (reference sequence). This material consisted of peripheral blood mononuclear cells (PBMCs), taken at new diagnosis, from a patient treated with antithyroid drugs. This chain connects TRBV27 to TRBJ2-7, with unresolved D. This sequence was found in a female donor with Graves disease. This CDR3 reads CASSTTHAYEQYF. The CDR3 coding sequence is TGTGCCAGCAGTACCACCCATGCCTACGAGCAGTACTTC.